Listed below are T cell receptor beta chains from one sample, sequenced in a study of blood T cell repertoires in COVID-19. Produced via immunoSEQ multiplex PCR; TCRdb's table is partial and in-frame only. The profile shows about 160,000 clones, 80% to 90% of them singletons. Material for sequencing was peripheral blood. These receptors were collected from a woman of 80 years or more with acute or convalescent COVID-19. CDR3s include the opening cysteine and the closing phenylalanine or tryptophan. A D gene is named only where the DNA matches it firmly. Clone size is not always given. Where it is, it says once, few, many or a class for expanded clones.

>TRBV3-1/TRBV3-2|TRBD1|TRBJ2-2|-
CASSLRTGANTGELFF
TGTGCCAGCAGCCTCCGGACAGGGGCGAACACCGGGGAGCTGTTTTTT
>TRBV5-1|-|TRBJ2-2|-
CASSSRVTGELFF
TGCGCCAGCAGCTCTCGGGTGACCGGGGAGCTGTTTTTT
>TRBV3-1/TRBV3-2|-|TRBJ2-5|-
CASSQVSRGGETQYF
TGTGCCAGCAGCCAAGTTTCGAGGGGAGGCGAGACCCAGTACTTC
>TRBV19|TRBD1|TRBJ1-1|-
CASILTGGDTEAFF
TGTGCCAGTATTTTGACAGGGGGGGACACTGAAGCTTTCTTT
>TRBV7-2|-|TRBJ2-1|few
CASSFSQNYNEQFF
TGTGCCAGCAGCTTTTCACAGAATTACAATGAGCAGTTCTTC
>TRBV27|-|TRBJ1-3|once
CASSLRGTGNTIYF
TGTGCCAGCAGTTTACGGGGTACCGGAAACACCATATATTTT
>TRBV7-8|TRBD1|TRBJ1-1|-
CASSYNRGTNTEAFF
TGTGCCAGCAGCTACAACAGGGGGACGAACACTGAAGCTTTCTTT
>TRBV2|-|TRBJ2-7|few
CATQWNEAEQYF
TGTGCCACCCAGTGGAACGAGGCCGAGCAGTACTTC
>TRBV10-3|-|TRBJ1-1|-
CAISESGVNTEAFF
TGTGCCATCAGTGAGTCCGGAGTCAACACTGAAGCTTTCTTT
>TRBV6-5|TRBD1|TRBJ1-2|-
CASSYTTGDNYGYTF
TGTGCCAGCAGTTACACTACAGGGGATAACTATGGCTACACCTTC
>TRBV7-2|TRBD1|TRBJ2-7|-
CASSLGGTGSYEQYF
TGTGCCAGCAGCTTAGGAGGGACAGGCTCCTACGAGCAGTACTTC
>TRBV19|-|TRBJ1-3|-
CASSVDSSGNTIYF
TGTGCCAGTAGTGTAGACAGCTCTGGAAACACCATATATTTT
>TRBV19|TRBD2|TRBJ2-3|-
CASSMLAGDTQYF
TGTGCCAGTAGTATGCTAGCGGGGGATACGCAGTATTTT
>TRBV7-2|-|TRBJ1-1|once
CASSSSGESNTEAFF
TGTGCCAGCAGCTCTTCAGGGGAGTCGAACACTGAAGCTTTCTTT
>TRBV19|-|TRBJ2-2|once
CASSIGRRVTGELFF
TGTGCCAGTAGTATAGGGCGGAGGGTCACCGGGGAGCTGTTTTTT
>TRBV6-5|TRBD1|TRBJ1-2|once
CDSRGTVYGYTF
TGTGACAGCAGGGGGACAGTCTATGGCTACACCTTC
>TRBV5-1|TRBD1|TRBJ1-2|-
CASSQGQGYGYTF
TGCGCCAGCAGCCAAGGACAGGGGTATGGCTACACCTTC
>TRBV5-6|-|TRBJ1-2|-
CASSLSGNYGYTF
TGTGCCAGCAGCTTAAGCGGTAACTATGGCTACACCTTC
>TRBV3-1/TRBV3-2|TRBD1|TRBJ1-1|-
CASNQNRGRRTEAFF
TGTGCCAGCAACCAAAACAGGGGGCGCCGAACTGAAGCTTTCTTT
>TRBV5-1|TRBD1|TRBJ1-2|-
CASSDKQPGQPNYGYTF
TGCGCCAGCAGCGATAAACAACCGGGACAGCCAAACTATGGCTACACCTTC
>TRBV19|-|TRBJ2-2|-
CASSTGRGTGELFF
TGTGCCAGTAGTACGGGACGGGGGACCGGGGAGCTGTTTTTT
>TRBV6-5|-|TRBJ2-5|-
CASSRTQGRETQYF
TGTGCCAGCAGTCGCACCCAGGGGCGAGAGACCCAGTACTTC
>TRBV12-3/TRBV12-4|TRBD1|TRBJ1-3|-
CASRTGGNTIYF
TGTGCCAGTCGGACAGGGGGAAACACCATATATTTT
>TRBV2|TRBD2|TRBJ2-1|few
CASSEAGGPNEQFF
TGTGCCAGCAGTGAGGCGGGAGGGCCCAATGAGCAGTTCTTC
>TRBV5-4|TRBD2|TRBJ2-1|-
CASSPSGLAPSNEQFF
TGTGCCAGCAGCCCCTCGGGACTAGCGCCTTCCAATGAGCAGTTCTTC
>TRBV19|TRBD1|TRBJ2-7|-
CASSIRDSIYEQYF
TGTGCCAGTAGTATCCGGGACAGCATCTACGAGCAGTACTTC
>TRBV7-2|-|TRBJ2-5|-
CASSWAETQYF
TGTGCCAGCAGTTGGGCGGAGACCCAGTACTTC
>TRBV6-1|TRBD2|TRBJ2-7|-
CASSEASAGTSGRSYEQYF
TGTGCCAGCAGTGAAGCCTCCGCAGGGACTAGCGGTCGCTCCTACGAGCAGTACTTC
>TRBV9|-|TRBJ2-1|-
CASSVDPGLNEQFF
TGTGCCAGCAGCGTAGACCCGGGACTCAATGAGCAGTTCTTC
>TRBV5-1|TRBD2|TRBJ2-2|-
CASSLYSGGAGSTGELFF
TGCGCCAGCAGCTTGTATAGCGGGGGGGCCGGTAGCACCGGGGAGCTGTTTTTT
>TRBV28|TRBD1|TRBJ1-2|-
CASSTDRVTGYGYTF
TGTGCCAGCAGTACTGACAGGGTTACTGGCTATGGCTACACCTTC
>TRBV29-1|-|TRBJ1-2|-
CSVVQGLSPANYGYTF
TGCAGCGTCGTACAGGGCCTTTCACCAGCTAACTATGGCTACACCTTC
>TRBV5-1|TRBD1|TRBJ1-4|-
CASSPGTGTGNEKLFF
TGCGCCAGCAGCCCAGGGACCGGGACAGGGAATGAAAAACTGTTTTTT
>TRBV19|TRBD1|TRBJ1-4|-
CASSDPGGQDEKLFF
TGTGCCAGTAGCGATCCAGGGGGACAGGATGAAAAACTGTTTTTT
>TRBV20-1|TRBD2|TRBJ2-7|-
CSASPSGRIDEQYF
TGCAGTGCTAGTCCTAGCGGGAGAATCGACGAGCAGTACTTC
>TRBV11-2|-|TRBJ2-1|few
CASSLHLPGFREQFF
TGTGCCAGCAGCCTTCATCTGCCCGGGTTTAGGGAGCAGTTCTTC
>TRBV18|-|TRBJ1-1|few
CASSPPGRGNTEAFF
TGTGCCAGCTCACCACCGGGGAGGGGGAACACTGAAGCTTTCTTT
>TRBV9|TRBD2|TRBJ2-3|-
CASSVTSGSSGDTQYF
TGTGCCAGCAGCGTAACTAGCGGGAGCTCAGGAGATACGCAGTATTTT
>TRBV25-1|-|TRBJ2-7|few
CASSETGSTYEQYF
TGTGCCAGCAGTGAAACGGGATCTACCTACGAGCAGTACTTC
>TRBV2|TRBD1|TRBJ1-1|-
CASSPGTGWLAFF
TGTGCCAGCAGTCCCGGGACAGGGTGGTTAGCTTTCTTT
>TRBV7-2|-|TRBJ2-7|-
CASSLLRFYEQYF
TGTGCCAGCAGCCTACTTCGCTTCTACGAGCAGTACTTC